This T cell receptor beta chain appears in the sequencing data of a study of OX40 agonist ivuxolimab in advanced cancers. This CDR3 contains 13 residues. Trimming cost V 2 bases and J 5 bases, with 10 bases left between them. CDR1 is SGHDT and CDR2 is YYEEEE in the germline V gene. In its sample, this clone was seen once. Measured with immunoSEQ multiplex PCR; TCRdb has only the in-frame clones, and not every one. The sample carries 70,000 or so clones, around nine tenths recorded once. Sequenced material: CD4+ or CD8+ T cells sorted from blood, taken in a trial of the OX40 agonist ivuxolimab. V is TRBV5-6 and J is TRBJ1-1; D is unclear. This receptor was obtained from an adult with an advanced solid tumor such as melanoma, head and neck, liver or kidney cancer. CDR3 residues: CASSLPEGTEAFF. For the CDR3, the DNA is TGTGCCAGCAGCTTACCCGAGGGTACTGAAGCTTTCTTT. The full variable domain, rest sourced from reference TRBV5-6 and TRBJ1-1, is DAGVTQSPTHLIKTRGQQVTLRCSPKSGHDTVSWYQQALGQGPQFIFQYYEEEERQRGNFPDRFSGHQFPNYSSELNVNALLLGDSALYLCASSLPEGTEAFFGQGTRLTVV.